This T cell receptor beta chain was recovered during a study of T cell changes during pregnancy in multiple sclerosis. Germline assignment: CDR1 SGHTA and CDR2 FQGNSA. V was shortened by 5 bases and J by 10 bases, with 15 bases between the two germline ends. The CDR3 length is 13 residues. Clones were sequenced by immunoSEQ multiplex PCR, and TCRdb holds only the in-frame ones, with some missing. The table lists 93,000 or so clones, approximately 90% of them singletons. This TCR was recovered from a female donor with multiple sclerosis, enrolled in a pregnancy study. This chain connects TRBV7-2 to TRBJ2-1, with TRBD2 as a possible D gene (5 bases). The specimen comprised peripheral blood, sampled after pregnancy. DNA for the CDR3: TGTGCCAGCAGCCCCTCCTTGGAGGAGGAGCAGTTCTTC. Its translation: CASSPSLEEEQFF.